What follows describes a single TCR beta chain. Assay: immunoSEQ multiplex PCR; the TCRdb copy retains only in-frame clones and omits some. The sample carries approximately 52,000 clones, around 84% recorded once. This entry comes from a study of T cells after posttransplantation cyclophosphamide. The CDR3 consists of 15 residues. Germline V gene sequence: CDR1 SNHLY, CDR2 FYNNEI. With V trimmed by 5 bases and J by 2 bases, 6 bases remained unmatched. The chain joins TRBV2 to TRBJ2-3; 8 nucleotides match TRBD2. The origin of this receptor is a young man with a blood cancer, CMV-positive, and with a related stem cell donor. Source material: PBMCs. CDR3 residues: CASSSSGPNTDTQYF. The CDR3 coding sequence is TGTGCCAGCAGTTCTAGCGGGCCAAACACAGATACGCAGTATTTT.